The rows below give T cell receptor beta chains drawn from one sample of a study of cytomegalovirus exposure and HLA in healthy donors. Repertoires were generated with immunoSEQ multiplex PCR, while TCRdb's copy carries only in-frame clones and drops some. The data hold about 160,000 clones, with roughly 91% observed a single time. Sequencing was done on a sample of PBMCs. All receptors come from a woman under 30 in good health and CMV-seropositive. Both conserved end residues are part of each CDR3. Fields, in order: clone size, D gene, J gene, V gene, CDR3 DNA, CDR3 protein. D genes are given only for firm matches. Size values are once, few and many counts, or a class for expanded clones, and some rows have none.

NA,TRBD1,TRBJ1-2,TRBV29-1,TGCAGCGTTGAAGATCGAGCAGGGGGCTATGGCTACACCTTC,CSVEDRAGGYGYTF
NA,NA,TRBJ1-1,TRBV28,TGTGCCAGCAGTTTATTACCGGACAAGAACACTGAAGCTTTCTTT,CASSLLPDKNTEAFF
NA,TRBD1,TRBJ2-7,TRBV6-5,TGTGCCAGCAGTTACTCTGGACAGGGGGCCAACAGAGAGTACTTC,CASSYSGQGANREYF
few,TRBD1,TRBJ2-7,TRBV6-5,TGTGCCAGCAGCTCCCCGGGACAGGGGTCCGAGCAGTACTTC,CASSSPGQGSEQYF
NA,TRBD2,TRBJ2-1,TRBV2,TGTGCCAGCAGTGACAGGGCGGCTAGCGGGAGGGTTTGGGATGAGCAGTTCTTC,CASSDRAASGRVWDEQFF
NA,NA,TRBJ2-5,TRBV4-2,TGTGCCAGCAGCCAAGAGGACAGAGGGGAGACCCAGTACTTC,CASSQEDRGETQYF
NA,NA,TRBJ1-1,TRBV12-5,TGTGCTAGCAAACAGGGATCGGGCACTGAAGCTTTCTTT,CASKQGSGTEAFF
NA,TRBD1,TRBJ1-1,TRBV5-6,TGTGCCAGCAGCTTGACCCCGACAGGGTCGACTGAAGCTTTCTTT,CASSLTPTGSTEAFF
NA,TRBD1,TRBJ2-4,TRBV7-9,TGTGCCAGCAGCCACGGACAGGGGGACATTCAGTACTTC,CASSHGQGDIQYF
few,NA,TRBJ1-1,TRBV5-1,TGCGCCAGCAGATCCGAGCTTAACACTGAAGCTTTCTTT,CASRSELNTEAFF
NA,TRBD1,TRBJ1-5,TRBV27,TGTGCCAGCAGTTTAGGACAGGGGTGGGGTCAGCCCCAGCATTTT,CASSLGQGWGQPQHF
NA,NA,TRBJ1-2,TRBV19,TGTGCCAGTAGTAAAGGACATAACTATGGCTACACCTTC,CASSKGHNYGYTF
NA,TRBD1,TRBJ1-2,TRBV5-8,TGTGCCAGCAGCCTGGGACAGAACTATGGCTACACCTTC,CASSLGQNYGYTF
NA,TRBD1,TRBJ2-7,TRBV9,TGTGCCAGCAGCTCAGGCGGGACAGGGGCAGGTTACGAGCAGTACTTC,CASSSGGTGAGYEQYF
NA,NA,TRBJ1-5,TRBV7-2,TGTGCCAGCAGCTTGCGGGATGATCAGCCCCAGCATTTT,CASSLRDDQPQHF
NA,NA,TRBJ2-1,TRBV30,TGTGCTAGTACAGGGTACAATGAGCAGTTCTTC,CASTGYNEQFF
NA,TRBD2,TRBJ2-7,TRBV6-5,TGTGCCAGCAGGGGACTAGCGGGACCCTACGAGCAGTACTTC,CASRGLAGPYEQYF
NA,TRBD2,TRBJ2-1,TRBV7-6,TGTGCCAGCAGCAAGACTAGCGGGAGTAACAATGAGCAGTTCTTC,CASSKTSGSNNEQFF
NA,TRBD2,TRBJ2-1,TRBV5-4,TGTGCCAGCAGCTTCGGGGCTAGCGGGAGTGTTCTCAATGAGCAGTTCTTC,CASSFGASGSVLNEQFF
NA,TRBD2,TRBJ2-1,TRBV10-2,TGCGCCAGCAGTGAGATAGCGGGAGACCCCTACAATGAGCAGTTCTTC,CASSEIAGDPYNEQFF
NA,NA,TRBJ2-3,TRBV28,TGTGCCAGCAGTTTACACCCGCGGGATACGCAGTATTTT,CASSLHPRDTQYF
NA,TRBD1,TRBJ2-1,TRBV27,TGTGCCAGCAGTTACAGACAGGGTCATGAGCAGTTCTTC,CASSYRQGHEQFF
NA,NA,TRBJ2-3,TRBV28,TGTGCCAGCGCGATCTCCGGCGGTGCGGGGACTAGCACAGATACGCAGTATTTT,CASAISGGAGTSTDTQYF
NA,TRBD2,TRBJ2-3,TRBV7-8,TGTGCCAGCAGCCCTAGCGGGAGGGGAGATACGCAGTATTTT,CASSPSGRGDTQYF
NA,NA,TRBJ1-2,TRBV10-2,TGCGCCAGCACCGAATCGCGTAGTAACTATGGCTACACCTTC,CASTESRSNYGYTF
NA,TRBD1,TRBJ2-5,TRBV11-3,TGTGCCAGCAGCCCCTCCGGGACAGGGGGCGAAGAGACCCAGTACTTC,CASSPSGTGGEETQYF
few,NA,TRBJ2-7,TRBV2,TGTGCCAGCAGTGCGGACAGTACCTACGAGCAGTACTTC,CASSADSTYEQYF
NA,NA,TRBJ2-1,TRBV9,TGTGCCAGCAGCGTAGGGGTAGGGGACTACAATGAGCAGTTCTTC,CASSVGVGDYNEQFF
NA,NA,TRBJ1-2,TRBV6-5,TGTGCCAGCAGTTACGCCCCGGAGGCTAACTATGGCTACACCTTC,CASSYAPEANYGYTF
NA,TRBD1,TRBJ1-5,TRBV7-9,TGTGCCAGCAGCCAGGGGACAGGGGGTCAGCCCCAGCATTTT,CASSQGTGGQPQHF
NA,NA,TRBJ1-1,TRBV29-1,TGCAGCGTTGAAGGGTGGGGCAGCGCGAACACTGAAGCTTTCTTT,CSVEGWGSANTEAFF
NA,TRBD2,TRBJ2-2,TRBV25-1,TGTGCCAGCAGGGTAGCGGGAGTGACCGGGGAGCTGTTTTTT,CASRVAGVTGELFF
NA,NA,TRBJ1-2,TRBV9,TGTGCCAGCAGCGTAGACTCAGCAGGGGCCCACTATGGCTACACCTTC,CASSVDSAGAHYGYTF
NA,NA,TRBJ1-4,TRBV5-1,TGCGCCAGCAGAGAGACACCAACTAATGAAAAACTGTTTTTT,CASRETPTNEKLFF
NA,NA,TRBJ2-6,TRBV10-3,TGTGCCATCAGACAGGGCTCTGGGGCCAACGTCCTGACTTTC,CAIRQGSGANVLTF
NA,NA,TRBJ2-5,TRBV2,TGTGCCAGCAGTGAAGGGACTTCGTACCAAGAGACCCAGTACTTC,CASSEGTSYQETQYF
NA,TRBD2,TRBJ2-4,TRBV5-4,TGTGCCAGCAGCCGCCCGGGAGGGACCCTGAGCGACATTCAGTACTTC,CASSRPGGTLSDIQYF
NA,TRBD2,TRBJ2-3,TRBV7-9,TGTGCCAGCAGCCCCCAGGGGACTAGCGCCACAGATACGCAGTATTTT,CASSPQGTSATDTQYF
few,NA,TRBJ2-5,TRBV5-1,TGCGCCAGCAGCCCTCGGGGGGCTCTGGCAGAGACCCAGTACTTC,CASSPRGALAETQYF